The next 27 T cell receptor beta chains were all read from a single sample in a study of siplizumab effects on memory and regulatory T cells. TCRdb's table, derived via immunoSEQ multiplex PCR, lists solely in-frame clones and lacks some. This sample carries 87,000 or so clones, nearly 95% of them seen once, and the ten largest clones take 0.3%. Sequencing used non-Treg CD4+ T cells sorted from blood. The receptor set was obtained from a human donor in good health.

This chain connects TRBV25-1 to TRBJ1-6; unclear D gene. The germline CDR1 and CDR2 sequences are MGHDK and SYGVNS. V was cut by 8 bases and J by 6 bases, with 11 bases left in between. The CDR3 runs to 13 residues. This CDR3 reads CASDAGPNSPLHF. CDR3 sequence (DNA): TGTGCCAGCGACGCTGGCCCTAATTCACCCCTCCACTTT.

This chain uses TRBV11-3 with TRBJ2-1; a possible D gene is TRBD2 (6 bases). Germline V lookup: CDR1 SGHNT, CDR2 YENEEA. The CDR3 spans 18 residues. V lost 0 bases to trimming and J lost 0 bases, with 15 bases between them. The CDR3 DNA follows: TGTGCCAGCAGCTTAGATTCTTGGGACGGGAGCTCCTACAATGAGCAGTTCTTC. Protein sequence: CASSLDSWDGSSYNEQFF.

The count of this clone is one. CDR3 sequence: CAWSVIQGTGNTIYF. The CDR3 DNA follows: TGTGCCTGGAGTGTAATCCAGGGTACTGGAAACACCATATATTTT. The rearrangement joins TRBV30 to TRBJ1-3; D possibly corresponds to TRBD1 (5 bases). This CDR3 comprises 15 residues. The V end was cut by 0 bases, the J end by 2 bases, with 11 bases between. Germline V gene data show CDR1 as GTSNPN and CDR2 as SVGIG (reference sequence).

The CDR3 region is CASSVGGLVGTQYF. CDR3 DNA sequence: TGTGCCAGCAGCGTAGGGGGACTAGTGGGGACCCAGTACTTC. The chain combines TRBV9 with TRBJ2-5; 8 bases fit TRBD2. The CDR3 runs to 14 residues. The germline V gene has CDR1 SGDLS and CDR2 YYNGEE. J was trimmed by 7 bases and V by 0 bases; bases with no gene match: 5.

The chain couples TRBV29-1 to TRBJ2-7, with D tentatively TRBD2 (5 bases). The CDR3 consists of 13 residues. Germline V CDR1 and CDR2: SQVTM, ANQGSEA. V lost 0 bases, J lost 7 bases, and 13 bases lay in between. The CDR3 spells CSVEDGGGLEQYF. CDR3 nucleotide sequence: TGCAGCGTTGAAGATGGAGGAGGTTTAGAGCAGTACTTC.

The rearrangement uses TRBV11-2 and TRBJ1-2; TRBD1 matches 10 bases. The CDR3 consists of 16 residues. Per the germline V gene, CDR1 is SGHAT and CDR2 is FQNNGV. The trim removed 0 bases at V and 3 bases at J, leaving 4 bases unmatched. CDR3 loop: CASSLDQTGGYYGYTF. The CDR3 DNA reads as TGTGCCAGCAGCTTAGACCAGACAGGGGGCTACTATGGCTACACCTTC.

V usage is TRBV9 and J usage is TRBJ2-5; D not certain. The germline V and J ends were trimmed by 3 bases and 5 bases, with 14 bases remaining between them. The CDR3 is 14 residues long. Germline CDR1 and CDR2: SGDLS and YYNGEE. In DNA, the CDR3 is TGTGCCAGCAGCGCCTCCTGGCTCGCGGAGACCCAGTACTTC. Translation gives CASSASWLAETQYF.

The chain uses TRBV11-3 and TRBJ2-2; D not resolved. This CDR3 region has 12 residues. Germline assignment: CDR1 SGHNT and CDR2 YENEEA. V shed 0 bases and J shed 7 bases, with 3 bases lying between them. As DNA, the CDR3 is TGTGCCAGCAGCTTAGATGACGGGGAGCTGTTTTTT. Translated, it gives CASSLDDGELFF.

V usage is TRBV4-1 and J usage is TRBJ1-6; 7 bases map to TRBD1. J was trimmed by 11 bases and V by 2 bases; bases with no gene match: 9. Germline loops: CDR1 MGHRA, CDR2 YSYEKL. This CDR3 has 15 residues. CDR3 amino acids: CASSQLGQVGPPLHF. The CDR3, as DNA: TGCGCCAGCAGCCAACTAGGACAGGTCGGGCCACCCCTCCACTTT.

The V and J genes are TRBV7-2 and TRBJ2-4; the match to TRBD2 covers 10 bases. Per the germline V gene, CDR1 is SGHTA and CDR2 is FQGNSA. V gave up 3 bases and J gave up 8 bases; unmatched junction bases: 4. CDR3 size: 14 residues. Here the CDR3 reads CASSLSGGVDIQYF. CDR3 sequence (DNA): TGTGCCAGCAGCTTGAGCGGGGGGGTTGACATTCAGTACTTC.

This clone was counted a single time. The J gene is TRBJ2-2, the V gene TRBV6-5; 8 nucleotides agree with TRBD1. The CDR3 has 16 amino acids. The ends lost 4 bases at V and 4 bases at J; junction bases unmatched: 8. Germline values: CDR1 MNHEY, CDR2 SVGAGI. The CDR3 region has the DNA TGTGCCAGCAGTTTCGACAGGGGAACGGTCACCGGGGAGCTGTTTTTT. It encodes CASSFDRGTVTGELFF.

This chain joins TRBV29-1 and TRBJ2-7, with D perhaps given as TRBD1 or TRBD2 (5 bases each). There are 15 residues in the CDR3. The ends were cut back, 0 bases at V and 3 bases at J, with 15 bases in the middle. Looked up from germline, CDR1 is SQVTM and CDR2 is ANQGSEA. The CDR3 region has the DNA TGCAGCGTTGAAGATAATTCGGGGCAGAGCTACGAGCAGTACTTC. This gives the protein CSVEDNSGQSYEQYF.

The CDR3 is CASSLRRGLDNSPLHF. The DNA for the CDR3 is TGTGCCAGCAGCTTAAGACGGGGGTTGGATAATTCACCCCTCCACTTT. The chain employs TRBV7-9 and TRBJ1-6, with a possible D match to TRBD1 (5 bases). Looked up from germline, CDR1 is SEHNR and CDR2 is FQNEAQ (reference sequence). The CDR3 has 16 residues. Trimming pared 2 bases from V and 5 bases from J, leaving 13 bases between. Drawing the rest from reference TRBV7-9 and TRBJ1-6, the complete variable domain is DTGVSQNPRHKITKRGQNVTFRCDPISEHNRLYWYRQTLGQGPEFLTYFQNEAQLEKSRLLSDRFSAERPKGSFSTLEIQRTEQGDSAMYLCASSLRRGLDNSPLHFGNGTRLTVT.

This sequence joins TRBV9 and TRBJ2-3; no clear D. Germline V CDR1 and CDR2: SGDLS, YYNGEE. This CDR3 spans 15 amino acids. V lost 3 bases, J lost 0 bases, and 11 bases lay in between. The CDR3, as DNA: TGTGCCAGCAGCGCGAAACGGCATAGCACAGATACGCAGTATTTT. Encoded protein: CASSAKRHSTDTQYF.

The chain is built from TRBV7-9 and TRBJ2-7; the D is unclear. The CDR3 is 11 amino acids. V gave up 7 bases and J gave up 6 bases, with 10 bases separating them. Germline V lookup: CDR1 SEHNR, CDR2 FQNEAQ (reference sequence). This chain's CDR3 is CASTFSGEQYF. CDR3 DNA: TGTGCCAGCACCTTCTCGGGCGAGCAGTACTTC.

The chain uses TRBV6-6 and TRBJ1-5, with 7 bases fitting TRBD1. The ends lost 9 bases at V and 1 base at J; junction bases unmatched: 6. CDR1 MNHNY and CDR2 SVGAGI come from the germline V gene (reference sequence). This CDR3 comprises 14 residues. DNA for the CDR3: TGTGCCAGTCGGACAGGCACCAGCAATCAGCCCCAGCATTTT. Translation gives CASRTGTSNQPQHF.

The chain links TRBV25-1 to TRBJ1-3; 8 nucleotides align to TRBD1. Trimming at V came to 4 bases and at J to 2 bases, leaving 4 bases not matched to a gene. The length of the CDR3 is 15 residues. CDR1 is MGHDK, CDR2 SYGVNS, per germline. CDR3 nucleotide sequence: TGTGCCAGCAGTGCCCAGGGGGCGGCTGGAAACACCATATATTTT. This encodes CASSAQGAAGNTIYF.

The chain couples TRBV5-1 to TRBJ1-1; D may be TRBD1 (6 bases). The CDR3 spans 14 residues. Trimming left V 6 bases short and J 6 bases short, with 18 bases between. Per germline, CDR1 SGHRS and CDR2 YFSETQ. The chain's CDR3 is CASTADSGNSEAFF. Here the CDR3 DNA reads TGCGCCAGCACCGCGGACAGCGGAAACTCTGAAGCTTTCTTT.

For this clone: A junction end diverges from the germline sequence, so it may reflect a read error. The chain carries TRBV7-7 and TRBJ2-1; 9 bases fit TRBD2. This CDR3 has 20 residues. The germline V gene encodes CDR1 SSHAT and CDR2 FNYEAQ (reference sequence). The CDR3 DNA is TGTGCTAGCAGCTCCCGTCTAAGCGGGGGGATAATTAGCTCCTACAATGAGCAGTTCTTC. Amino acid sequence: CASSSRLSGGIISSYNEQFF.

The chain has TRBV5-1 and TRBJ2-3, with 10 bases fitting TRBD1. The germline V gene has CDR1 SGHRS and CDR2 YFSETQ. V shed 0 bases and J 4 bases; nucleotides not matched to a gene: 2. The length of the CDR3 is 15 residues. Here the CDR3 DNA reads TGCGCCAGCAGCTTGGGACAGGGGGCGGCAGATACGCAGTATTTT. The encoded protein is CASSLGQGAADTQYF.

The CDR3: CASSNVKEETQYF. For the CDR3, the DNA is TGCGCCAGCAGTAATGTGAAGGAAGAGACCCAGTACTTC. This chain joins TRBV10-1 and TRBJ2-5; D gene ambiguous. V gave up 5 bases and J gave up 3 bases, with 10 bases separating them. This CDR3 region has 13 residues. Germline CDR1 reads WNHNN; CDR2 reads SYGVQD (reference sequence).

CDR3 amino acids: CASSILTGRAEAFF. CDR3 nucleotide sequence: TGTGCCAGTAGTATACTAACGGGGAGGGCTGAAGCTTTCTTT. V gene TRBV19 combines with J gene TRBJ1-1; D gene unclear. The CDR3 extends over 14 amino acids. Germline assignment: CDR1 LNHDA and CDR2 SQIVND (reference sequence). Trimming removed 2 bases from V and 6 bases from J, with 13 bases in between. The full variable domain, rest sourced from reference TRBV19 and TRBJ1-1, is DGGITQSPKYLFRKEGQNVTLSCEQNLNHDAMYWYRQDPGQGLRLIYYSQIVNDFQKGDIAEGYSVSREKKESFPLTVTSAQKNPTAFYLCASSILTGRAEAFFGQGTRLTVV.

The chain is built from TRBV6-5 and TRBJ2-1, with 9 bases that match TRBD2. CDR3 length: 13 amino acids. Trimming took 6 bases from V and 10 from J; bases not matched to a gene: 7. Germline assignment: CDR1 MNHEY and CDR2 SVGAGI. CDR3 nucleotides: TGTGCCAGCAGGCCGGCGGGAGGGAGGGAGCAGTTCTTC. Translating gives CASRPAGGREQFF.

The V call is TRBV6-1, the J call TRBJ1-6, with D unclear. This CDR3 comprises 15 residues. V was clipped by 5 bases and J by 0 bases, with 8 bases between them. Germline CDR1 MNHNS, CDR2 SASEGT. CDR3 protein: CASSSGSSYNSPLHF. The CDR3 bases are TGTGCCAGCAGTAGCGGGAGCTCCTATAATTCACCCCTCCACTTT.

The V call is TRBV7-8, the J call TRBJ1-2, with D tentatively TRBD1 (5 bases). The CDR3 is made up of 14 amino acids. CDR1 and CDR2 (germline): SGHVS, FQNEAQ. Deletions cut 1 base from V and 4 bases from J, with 10 bases between. CDR3 nucleotide sequence: TGTGCCAGCAGCTTAGGGGGCGGCTCCTATGGCTACACCTTC. Its translation: CASSLGGGSYGYTF.

There are a few counts of this clone. The CDR3 coding sequence is TGTGCCAGTAGTCCATCACAGGGCACCAATCAGCCCCAGCATTTT. Translating it yields CASSPSQGTNQPQHF. The V and J genes are TRBV19 and TRBJ1-5, with D possibly being TRBD1 (6 bases). CDR1 and CDR2 (germline): LNHDA, SQIVND (reference sequence). The CDR3 consists of 15 residues. Between the trimmed V and J ends, which lost 5 bases and 3 bases, there was a span of 14 bases.

The V call is TRBV11-3, the J call TRBJ2-1; D gene unclear. V was clipped by 1 base and J by 15 bases, with 16 bases between them. The CDR3 extends over 13 amino acids. Per the germline V gene, CDR1 is SGHNT and CDR2 is YENEEA. CDR3 DNA: TGTGCCAGCAGCTTAGGGCTTCAAACCATGAGGTTCTTC. Its translation is CASSLGLQTMRFF.